This T cell receptor (beta chain) was found in a study of shared clonotypes between healthy human individuals. As for the study in general: The plates for each donor numbered three CD4 naive, three CD4 memory, two CD8 naive and one CD8 memory. Whole-study findings and limits: Estimated richness values were generally larger in naive subsets than in memory subsets.

Points on this clone: Its specificity is unknown.

The CDR3 loop spans 14 amino acids. CDR1 and CDR2 from the germline V gene are KGHSH and LQKENI. Trimming pared 3 bases from V and 6 bases from J, leaving 12 bases between. The naive CD8 population came from CD45RO-negative cells selected for CCR7, without terminally differentiated effector memory CD45RA+ cells. Each cell subset's genomic DNA was divided evenly among several immunoSEQ plates. Measured with immunoSEQ multiplex PCR; TCRdb has only the in-frame clones, and not every one. The table shows fewer than 850,000 clones, with 96% occurring only once. The receptor was isolated from a young man in good health. The source material was naive CD8+ T cells sorted from blood. The chain employs TRBV18 and TRBJ1-5; D might be TRBD1 (5 bases). CDR3 region: CASSPAGLGQPQHF. The CDR3 coding sequence is TGTGCCAGCTCACCCGCAGGGTTAGGTCAGCCCCAGCATTTT.